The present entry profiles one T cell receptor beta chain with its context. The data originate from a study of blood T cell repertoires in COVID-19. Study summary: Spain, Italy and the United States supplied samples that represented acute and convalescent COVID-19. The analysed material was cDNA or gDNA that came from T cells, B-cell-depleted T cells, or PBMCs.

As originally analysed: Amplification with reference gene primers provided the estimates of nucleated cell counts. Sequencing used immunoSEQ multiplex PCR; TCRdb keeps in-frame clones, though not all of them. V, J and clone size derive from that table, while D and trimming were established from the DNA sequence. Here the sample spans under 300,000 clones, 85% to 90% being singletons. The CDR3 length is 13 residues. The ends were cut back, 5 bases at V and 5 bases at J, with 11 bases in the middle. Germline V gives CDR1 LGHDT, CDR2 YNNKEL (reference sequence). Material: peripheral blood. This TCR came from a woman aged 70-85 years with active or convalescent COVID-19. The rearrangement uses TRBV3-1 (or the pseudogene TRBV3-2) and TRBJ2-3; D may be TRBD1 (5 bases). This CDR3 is CASSSMGRDTQYF. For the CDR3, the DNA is TGTGCCAGCAGCTCAATGGGGCGAGATACGCAGTATTTT.